One and the same sample provided the 19 T cell receptor beta chains below, sequenced in a study of blood T cell repertoires in COVID-19. The table came from immunoSEQ multiplex PCR; TCRdb's copy has only in-frame clones and leaves some out. Of fewer than 300,000 clones listed, approximately 90% are singletons. Material for sequencing was peripheral blood. Receptor source: a woman under 40 with COVID-19, enrolled during active disease.

In DNA form, the CDR3 reads TGCAGTGCTAGTATAGCGGGAGGGGGAATAGATACGCAGTATTTT. This encodes CSASIAGGGIDTQYF. The chain employs TRBV20-1 and TRBJ2-3, with 11 bases lining up with TRBD2. CDR1 DFQATT and CDR2 SNEGSKA come from the germline V gene (reference sequence). The J segment lost 5 bases and the V segment lost 3 bases, leaving 7 bases of the junction unmatched. The CDR3 contains 15 residues.

A few counts support this clone. This chain links TRBV30 with TRBJ2-7, with 7 bases fitting TRBD2. CDR3 length: 12 residues. The germline V gene encodes CDR1 GTSNPN and CDR2 SVGIG (reference sequence). The V and J ends lost 5 bases and 2 bases, in that order; junction bases with no gene match: 3. As DNA, the CDR3 is TGTGCCTGGGGGAGGGTAGCCTACGAGCAGTACTTC. This codes for CAWGRVAYEQYF.

V is TRBV20-1 and J is TRBJ2-7, with D hard to call. In germline, CDR1 is DFQATT, CDR2 SNEGSKA (reference sequence). The V gene lost 3 bases and the J gene lost 2 bases, with 8 bases spanning the gap. The CDR3 length is 12 residues. In nucleotides, the CDR3 is TGCAGTGCTAGTAGCCGAGCCTACGAGCAGTACTTC. Translating gives CSASSRAYEQYF.

This sequence joins TRBV19 and TRBJ2-7; TRBD2 agrees at 11 bases. CDR1 and CDR2 from the germline V gene are LNHDA and SQIVND (reference sequence). The CDR3 contains 14 residues. The V and J ends lost 4 bases and 8 bases, in that order; junction bases with no gene match: 7. Written as DNA, the CDR3 is TGTGCCAGTAGTAAACTAGCGGGAGTCGTTCAGCAGTACTTC. Amino acid sequence: CASSKLAGVVQQYF.

The chain carries TRBV2 and TRBJ2-1, with 7 bases lining up with TRBD1. Trimming removed 9 bases from V and 9 bases from J; junction bases left unmatched: 17. This CDR3 region has 15 residues. The V gene's germline CDR1 is SNHLY and CDR2 FYNNEI. The CDR3 reads CASIDRDSFSPEQFF. CDR3 in DNA: TGTGCCAGTATAGATCGGGACAGCTTTTCTCCTGAGCAGTTCTTC.

This clone was picked up one time. The chain employs TRBV18 and TRBJ1-4, with D possibly TRBD1 on 5 matching bases. The CDR3 length is 16 residues. CDR1 KGHSH and CDR2 LQKENI come from the germline V gene. V lost 3 bases and J lost 5, with 16 bases in between. The CDR3 loop reads CASSPPGLGENEKLFF. The CDR3 region has the DNA TGTGCCAGCTCACCTCCGGGACTGGGTGAAAATGAAAAACTGTTTTTT.

The chain recombines TRBV2 with TRBJ2-1; 10 nucleotides agree with TRBD2. J gave up 7 bases and V 3 bases, and 9 bases lay outside the gene matches. Germline-derived CDR1 and CDR2 are SNHLY and FYNNEI. This CDR3 spans 16 amino acids. The CDR3 loop is CASSDWGASGRNEQFF. CDR3 sequence (DNA): TGTGCCAGCAGTGACTGGGGGGCTAGCGGGAGAAATGAGCAGTTCTTC.

CDR3 DNA sequence: TGTGCCAGCAGCTTGTCGGGACAGCGGGCCTCTAGGTTCGAGCAGTACTTC. It yields the protein CASSLSGQRASRFEQYF. This chain links TRBV5-4 with TRBJ2-7; weak D call: TRBD1 (7 bases). CDR3 size: 17 residues. Germline-derived CDR1 and CDR2 are SGHNT and YYREEE (reference sequence). V shed 1 base and J shed 6 bases, with 23 bases lying between them.

This clone was seen once. The V call is TRBV6-5, the J call TRBJ2-7; weak D call: TRBD2 (5 bases). CDR1 MNHEY and CDR2 SVGAGI come from the germline V gene. The CDR3 consists of 13 residues. The V end lost 7 bases, the J end lost 4 bases, and 14 bases lay between the germline ends. The CDR3 spells CASTPGLKYEQYF. The DNA for the CDR3 is TGTGCCAGCACTCCAGGACTCAAGTACGAGCAGTACTTC.

The genes are TRBV7-9 and TRBJ2-3; 12 bases agree with TRBD2. V lost 4 bases, J lost 11 bases, and 13 bases stayed unmatched. The length of the CDR3 is 16 residues. Germline lookup yields CDR1 SEHNR and CDR2 FQNEAQ (reference sequence). CDR3 sequence reads: CASSSIGGGLAGQQYF. Written as DNA, the CDR3 is TGTGCCAGCAGCTCGATCGGGGGAGGACTAGCGGGACAGCAGTATTTT. The full variable domain, with the rest looked up from reference TRBV7-9 and TRBJ2-3, is DTGVSQNPRHKITKRGQNVTFRCDPISEHNRLYWYRQTLGQGPEFLTYFQNEAQLEKSRLLSDRFSAERPKGSFSTLEIQRTEQGDSAMYLCASSSIGGGLAGQQYFGPGTRLTVL.

J is TRBJ2-1 and V is TRBV10-3; 8 bases line up with TRBD2. CDR1 ENHRY and CDR2 SYGVKD come from the germline V gene. The CDR3 runs 16 residues. The V segment lost 0 bases and the J segment 3 bases; nucleotides outside the gene matches: 4. The DNA of the CDR3 is TGTGCCATCAGTGAGTCGAACCGGGAGGGCTACAATGAGCAGTTCTTC. Residues: CAISESNREGYNEQFF.

The rearrangement links TRBV5-1 to TRBJ2-7; 15 positions match TRBD2. The V gene end was trimmed by 0 bases and the J gene end by 5 bases; junction bases not matched to a gene: 3. This CDR3 contains 16 residues. CDR1 SGHRS and CDR2 YFSETQ come from the germline V gene. CDR3 DNA sequence: TGCGCCAGCAGCTTGGGAGGGACTAGCGGGAGGAACGAGCAGTACTTC. The encoded protein is CASSLGGTSGRNEQYF.

The V and J genes are TRBV5-4 and TRBJ1-6; D is unclear. The CDR3 spans 16 residues. V lost 4 bases and J lost 5, with 16 bases in between. Germline V CDR1 and CDR2: SGHNT, YYREEE (reference sequence). CDR3 residues: CASSARTGKNNSPLHF. The CDR3 nucleotides are TGTGCCAGCAGCGCGAGGACCGGGAAAAATAATTCACCCCTCCACTTT. Full variable domain (rest looked up from reference TRBV5-4 and TRBJ1-6): ETGVTQSPTHLIKTRGQQVTLRCSSQSGHNTVSWYQQALGQGPQFIFQYYREEENGRGNFPPRFSGLQFPNYSSELNVNALELDDSALYLCASSARTGKNNSPLHFGNGTRLTVT.

The chain links TRBV6-1 to TRBJ1-6; 9 nucleotides agree with TRBD1. This CDR3 has 20 residues. After removal of 0 bases from V and 7 bases from J, the junction contained 16 bases not matched to a gene. Germline values: CDR1 MNHNS, CDR2 SASEGT. In DNA form, the CDR3 reads TGTGCCAGCAGTGAAGCGCTACAGGGCGGGACAGGGAAGGCCAATTCACCCCTCCACTTT. Residues: CASSEALQGGTGKANSPLHF.

The V gene is TRBV5-8, the J gene TRBJ1-4; 7 bases align to TRBD1. V was clipped by 4 bases and J by 2 bases; unmatched bases: 8. Germline assignment: CDR1 SGHTS and CDR2 YDEGEE. The CDR3 has 16 residues. The CDR3 DNA sequence: TGTGCCAGCAGCCCCCTTCGGGACAGTACTAATGAAAAACTGTTTTTT. Its protein product is CASSPLRDSTNEKLFF. Full variable domain (remainder filled in from reference TRBV5-8 and TRBJ1-4): EAGVTQSPTHLIKTRGQQATLRCSPISGHTSVYWYQQALGLGLQFLLWYDEGEERNRGNFPPRFSGRQFPNYSSELNVNALELEDSALYLCASSPLRDSTNEKLFFGSGTQLSVL.

This chain connects TRBV9 to TRBJ2-1, with 10 bases identical to TRBD1. The junction had 4 bases not matched to a gene; V was cut back by 2 bases and J by 5 bases. The CDR3 length is 15 residues. Germline-derived CDR1 and CDR2 are SGDLS and YYNGEE. The chain's CDR3 is CASSVRTGGHNEQFF. In DNA, the CDR3 is TGTGCCAGCAGCGTCCGGACAGGGGGGCACAATGAGCAGTTCTTC.

The chain recombines TRBV10-2 with TRBJ2-7, with D perhaps TRBD1 (5 bases). The germline V gene encodes CDR1 WSHSY and CDR2 SAAADI. Trimming took 4 bases from V and 4 from J, leaving 14 bases between them. The CDR3 extends over 14 amino acids. Here the CDR3 DNA reads TGCGCCAGCAGTGGATCAGGGCGAGCATACGAGCAGTACTTC. Amino acids: CASSGSGRAYEQYF.

This clone was detected once. The rearrangement uses TRBV27 and TRBJ2-1; 7 positions agree with TRBD2. The V gene end was trimmed by 5 bases and the J gene end by 7 bases; junction bases not matched to a gene: 8. The CDR3 is 14 residues long. The germline CDR1 and CDR2 sequences are MNHEY and SMNVEV (reference sequence). The CDR3 nucleotides are TGTGCCAGCAGTATCTATAGCGGGCTAAATGAGCAGTTCTTC. The encoded protein is CASSIYSGLNEQFF.

The chain carries TRBV12-3 or TRBV12-4 and TRBJ1-2; no definite D call. Deletions cut 5 bases from V and 3 bases from J, with 10 bases between. The CDR3 loop spans 13 amino acids. This CDR3 reads CASSAPRDYGYTF. CDR3 DNA: TGTGCCAGCAGTGCCCCGCGGGACTATGGCTACACCTTC.